This T cell receptor beta chain was sequenced during a study of metastatic and nonmetastatic thyroid tumors (TCRdb year 2020). A note on the overall study: The researchers compared repertoires between peripheral blood samples and tumor or nodule tissue samples from patients with malignant or benign thyroid disease.

Broader findings and caveats from the paper: TCR beta diversity was reported as significantly higher in malignant tumors than in benign nodules, in both blood and tumor samples.

No patient had received any treatment before thyroid surgery. The study retrospectively analysed patient clinical samples collected from the early 2010s to the late 2010s using T-cell receptor beta sequencing. With respect to this clone: Its specific antigen is unknown. One base away there is no much larger clone; base qualities are not given. Other DNA sequences in this specimen translate into the identical CDR3.

Receptors were amplified or captured by PCR. Reads for this sample came from an Illumina HiSeq 4000. High-throughput sequencing was used to profile the CDR3 region of the TCR beta-chain in every patient. For the original study's pipeline: CDR3 differences across clinicopathological groups were used to build a classifier for discriminating distant-metastatic papillary thyroid cancer patients. The Shannon index was used to assess repertoire diversity, and the Morisita-Horn index was used to assess tumor-blood repertoire similarity. The public reads were reprocessed in TCRdb via fastp at Q25 and MiXCR, keeping in-frame beta chains. The V and J calls follow TCRdb's processing rather than the paper's. This sample is represented by thousands of clones; approximately 31% of them were singletons. The biggest ten clones account for approximately 35% of the sample. As encoded in the germline V gene (reference sequence), CDR1 is MNHEY while CDR2 is SMNVEV. Trimming takes 3 bases off V and 3 bases off J; junction bases not matched to a gene: 21. From its cysteine to its phenylalanine, the CDR3 spans 20 amino acids. Only the CDR3 portion is preserved as DNA: 60 bases, with reading frame beginning at the first base.

This sequence was found in a male donor with papillary thyroid cancer or a benign thyroid nodule (not recorded which). Some clones in this sample may be carry-over from other donors' samples. Sequenced material: adjacent normal tissue. The chain couples TRBV27 to TRBJ2-5; a stretch of 8 junction bases matches TRBD2. CDR3 sequence: CASSLGTLAGGRRSKETQYF. The DNA reads as follows: TGTGCCAGCAGTTTGGGAACCCTGGCGGGGGGCCGACGAAGTAAAGAGACCCAGTACTTC.